This T cell receptor (beta chain) was captured in a study of cytotoxic CD8 clonotypes in ibrutinib-treated CLL. Target depth was 1 in 200,000 to 1 in 1 million T cells, about 10x per clonotype. The repertoire was sequenced with immunoSEQ multiplex PCR; TCRdb's copy has only in-frame clones and lacks some. The sample holds about 22,000 clones, more than 65% seen once. The germline V gene encodes CDR1 LNHDA and CDR2 SQIVND (reference sequence). The CDR3 loop spans 15 amino acids. After removal of 3 bases from V and 8 bases from J, the junction contained 9 bases not matched to a gene. The sequence was obtained from a human donor with chronic lymphocytic leukemia. The sequencing used PBMCs, collected after 12 months of ibrutinib treatment. This chain uses TRBV19 with TRBJ2-1, with 8 nucleotides matching TRBD1. CDR3 protein: CASSMPSQGGDEQFF. The CDR3 DNA follows: TGTGCCAGTAGTATGCCCTCACAGGGGGGCGATGAGCAGTTCTTC.